This TCR beta chain originates from a study of ipilimumab plus nivolumab after autologous stem cell transplantation (dated by TCRdb to the early 2020s). About the study as a whole: The median number of doses received by trial patients was 4 to 6 for ipilimumab and 8 for nivolumab. Primary refractory and relapsed disease were included in the DLBCL cohort, with 18-month progression-free survival of around 88% and 27%, respectively. The intent-to-treat population of the trial consisted of roughly 35 patients. Patients with high-risk diffuse large B cell lymphoma, mature T cell lymphoma, or multiple myeloma undergoing autologous transplant were enrolled in the trial.

The study at large found these results: Per the authors, a biologic rationale for further study of the post-transplant checkpoint inhibition approach was offered by T cell receptor repertoire, regulatory T cell phenotype and gut microbiota profiles. The authors concluded that, as post-transplant consolidation, combined checkpoint inhibition appeared tolerable.

Trimming at the junction amounts to 0 bases on V and 1 base on J, and the germline ends lie 5 bases apart. The CDR3, from cysteine to phenylalanine, totals 14 residues. The only DNA kept is the CDR3, 42 bases in frame from the first base. Sequences SGHKS (CDR1) and YYEKEE (CDR2) are obtained from the germline V gene (reference sequence). Checkpoint therapy began 14 to 28 days after autologous transplant, with ipilimumab given at 1 mg/kg intravenously on day 1 of selected weeks. The nivolumab dose was 3 mg/kg intravenously, delivered on day 1 of weeks 1, 4, 7, 10, and every two weeks through week 26. The study was a Phase Ib clinical trial testing combined checkpoint inhibition with ipilimumab and nivolumab as consolidation after autologous stem cell transplantation. As regards this clone: This clone's antigen is unknown. Base qualities were left out, and no much larger clone turns up one base away.

The library was produced with the immunoSEQ multiplex PCR assay. The clones in this table, taken by TCRdb from immuneACCESS, are in-frame only. Not every clone is retained; where verified, under half of the shortfall comes from an unresolved V gene, and the cause of the rest is unknown. The sample table shows fewer than 85,000 clones, and 83% are seen once. The biggest ten clones account for roughly 2% of the sample. Here the sequenced sample was PBMCs, taken in a trial of ipilimumab plus nivolumab as post-transplant consolidation. The sequence came from a male donor with diffuse large B-cell lymphoma. The rearrangement joined TRBV5-5 to TRBJ1-5, with an unclear D gene assignment. The CDR3 protein: CASSLGYSNQPQHF. The DNA reads as follows: TGTGCCAGCAGCTTGGGGTACAGCAATCAGCCCCAGCATTTT.